What follows is one TCR beta chain and its context. Antigen: not known. The V gene's germline CDR1 is GTSNPN and CDR2 SVGIG (reference sequence). The CDR3 covers 14 residues. Trimming took 2 bases from V and 1 from J, leaving 8 bases between them. The data originate from a study of neoadjuvant anti-PD-1 for oral cavity cancer. Points from the study as a whole: With three patients per group, TCR findings need larger cohorts.

Regarding time point: after neoadjuvant nivolumab, at surgical resection. These newly diagnosed stage II-IVA oral cavity squamous cell carcinoma patients had no prior systemic or radiation treatment. Most tumor samples had about 4.8 ug input DNA in two replicates. The repertoire was sequenced with immunoSEQ multiplex PCR; TCRdb's copy has only in-frame clones and lacks some. The sample has tens of thousands of clones, under 30% seen once. This TCR was sampled from a person between 40 and 85 years old with oral cavity squamous cell carcinoma. This sample comprised tumor tissue, obtained after nivolumab (anti-PD-1) treatment. The V and J genes are TRBV30 and TRBJ2-2, with D possibly TRBD2 on 6 matching bases. CDR3 loop: CAWSRGLNTGELFF. CDR3 coding DNA: TGTGCCTGGAGTAGGGGACTGAACACCGGGGAGCTGTTTTTT. Filled out from reference TRBV30 and TRBJ2-2, the complete variable domain reads SQTIHQWPATLVQPVGSPLSLECTVEGTSNPNLYWYRQAAGRGLQLLFYSVGIGQISSEVPQNLSASRPQDRQFILSSKKLLLSDSGFYLCAWSRGLNTGELFFGEGSRLTVL.